This TCR beta chain was found in a study of blood T cells in healthy people across ages. Per germline, CDR1 KGHDR and CDR2 SFDVKD. This CDR3 is 12 amino acids long. The V gene lost 6 bases and the J gene lost 4 bases, with 6 bases spanning the gap. PCR was performed a second time for about 7 to 12 cycles using a sample-barcoded 5' primer and a J-beta primer mix. Each CDR3 protein gets one entry after TCRdb re-called the 5' RACE reads with MiXCR. The sample consists of 1.8 million or so distinct CDR3 sequences, 30% to 40% of them appearing once. Healthy individuals of Caucasian origin from Russia, aged about 6 to 100, served as donors. Every donor gave 7.5 to 10 milliliters of peripheral blood. General study results and limits: Age brought a roughly linear fall in TCR beta diversity measured per million T cells.

Note on this clonotype: What it binds is not known.

The sample comprised blood. The rearrangement joins TRBV24-1 to TRBJ1-5; D gene unclear. The TCR originated in a human donor in good health. The CDR3 region has the DNA TGTGCCACCAGTTATGGGAATCAGCCCCAGCATTTT. Residues: CATSYGNQPQHF.